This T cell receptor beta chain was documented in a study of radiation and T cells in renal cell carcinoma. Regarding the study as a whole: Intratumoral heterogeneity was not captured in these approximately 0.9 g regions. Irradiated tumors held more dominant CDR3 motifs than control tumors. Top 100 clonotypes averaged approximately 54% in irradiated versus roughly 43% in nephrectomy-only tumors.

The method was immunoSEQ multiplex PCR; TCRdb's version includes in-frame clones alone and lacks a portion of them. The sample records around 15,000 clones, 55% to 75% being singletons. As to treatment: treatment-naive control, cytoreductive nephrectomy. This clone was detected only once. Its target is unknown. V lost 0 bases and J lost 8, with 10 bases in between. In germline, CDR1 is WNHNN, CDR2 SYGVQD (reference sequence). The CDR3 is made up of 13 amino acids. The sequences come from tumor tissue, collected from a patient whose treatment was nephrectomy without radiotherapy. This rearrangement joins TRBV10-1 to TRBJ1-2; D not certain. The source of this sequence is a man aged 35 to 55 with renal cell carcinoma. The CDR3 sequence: CASSESETRGYTF. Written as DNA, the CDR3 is TGCGCCAGCAGTGAGTCGGAGACCAGAGGCTACACCTTC.